The TCR beta chain under discussion was sequenced for a study of blood T cell repertoires in COVID-19. Study details: The study drew acute and convalescent COVID-19 samples from the United States, Italy and Spain. Sources were T cells, B-cell-depleted T cells, or PBMCs; the material itself was cDNA or gDNA.

Per the authors' pipeline: Scientists estimated how many nucleated cells there were by amplifying reference gene primers. Assay: immunoSEQ multiplex PCR; the TCRdb copy retains only in-frame clones and omits some. V and J calls plus clone size are reproduced from that table; the DNA served to infer D and trimming. Found here are under 300,000 clones, around 91% of them singletons; the top ten hold around 1.9%. This clone has a single count. Germline CDR1 reads MNHEY; CDR2 reads SMNVEV (reference sequence). V gave up 5 bases and J gave up 5 bases, with 9 bases separating them. The CDR3 totals 12 residues. Those enrolled in Seattle joined during active infection and were followed longitudinally afterward.

The TCR originated in a woman aged 55-69 years with COVID-19, enrolled during active disease. Sequencing used peripheral blood. The chain carries TRBV27 and TRBJ2-5; D not certain. Written as DNA, the CDR3 is TGTGCCAGCAGTCACCCGAGGGAGACCCAGTACTTC. This encodes CASSHPRETQYF.